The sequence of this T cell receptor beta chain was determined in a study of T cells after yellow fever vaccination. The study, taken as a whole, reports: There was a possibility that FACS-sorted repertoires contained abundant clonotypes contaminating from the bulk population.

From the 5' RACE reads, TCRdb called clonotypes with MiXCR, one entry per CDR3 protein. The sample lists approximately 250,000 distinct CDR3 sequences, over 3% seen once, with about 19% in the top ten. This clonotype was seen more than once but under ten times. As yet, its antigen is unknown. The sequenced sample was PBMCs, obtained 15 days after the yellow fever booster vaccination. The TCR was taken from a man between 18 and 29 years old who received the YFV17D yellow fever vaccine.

CDR3 amino acids: CSAGEGGLGQPQHF. Here the CDR3 DNA reads TGCAGTGCTGGGGAGGGGGGGCTTGGGCAGCCCCAGCATTTT. This chain links TRBV20-1 with TRBJ1-5; possible D gene TRBD1, 6 bases. This CDR3 comprises 14 residues. The ends were cut back, 5 bases at V and 7 bases at J, with 18 bases in the middle. Germline V CDR1 and CDR2: DFQATT, SNEGSKA (reference sequence).